Listed below are T cell receptor beta chains from one sample, sequenced in a study of blood T cell repertoires in COVID-19. The method was immunoSEQ multiplex PCR; TCRdb's version includes in-frame clones alone and lacks a portion of them. The sample includes about 150,000 clones, 88% of them seen just once. The sequenced sample was peripheral blood. The receptor source for this set is a human donor in a cohort sampled during active COVID-19. Each CDR3 is given with its conserved first and last residue. The D gene is left open where the match is weak. Size tells how often a clone was seen (once, few, many) or the class of an expanded clone, and some rows leave it out.

j_gene | d_gene | abundance | v_gene | CDR3aa | CDR3nt
TRBJ1-2 | - | - | TRBV3-1/TRBV3-2 | CASSQVPGYGYTF | TGTGCCAGCAGCCAAGTCCCGGGATACGGCTACACCTTC
TRBJ2-7 | TRBD1 | - | TRBV5-8 | CASSLTAGTGGHYEQYF | TGTGCCAGCAGCTTGACGGCCGGGACAGGGGGTCACTACGAGCAGTACTTC
TRBJ2-1 | TRBD1 | - | TRBV10-1 | CASSARQGHLASSYNEQFF | TGCGCCAGCAGTGCTAGACAGGGGCACCTTGCGAGCTCCTACAATGAGCAGTTCTTC
TRBJ1-6 | - | once | TRBV7-3 | CASSLLGQPNSPLHF | TGTGCCAGCAGTCTCTTGGGACAACCAAATTCACCCCTCCACTTT
TRBJ2-7 | TRBD2 | - | TRBV28 | CASRAGGHEQYF | TGTGCCAGCAGAGCGGGAGGCCACGAGCAGTACTTC
TRBJ2-1 | TRBD2 | - | TRBV5-5 | CASSPLAGVSYNEQFF | TGTGCCAGCAGCCCACTAGCGGGGGTCTCCTACAATGAGCAGTTCTTC
TRBJ2-7 | TRBD2 | - | TRBV3-1/TRBV3-2 | CASSQAGLAGRQGNEQYF | TGTGCCAGCAGCCAAGCGGGACTAGCGGGCCGACAGGGAAACGAGCAGTACTTC
TRBJ2-3 | - | - | TRBV12-3/TRBV12-4 | CADQRGGDDTQYF | TGTGCAGACCAGAGGGGCGGGGACGATACGCAGTATTTT
TRBJ2-3 | TRBD2 | - | TRBV6-2/TRBV6-3 | CASSPRWGGRATDTQYF | TGTGCCAGCAGCCCGAGGTGGGGCGGGAGGGCCACAGATACGCAGTATTTT
TRBJ2-1 | TRBD2 | - | TRBV7-3 | CASSSLAGGQVDEQFF | TGTGCCAGCAGCTCCCTAGCGGGAGGGCAGGTCGATGAGCAGTTCTTC
TRBJ1-3 | - | - | TRBV5-5 | CASSLGARRNTIYF | TGTGCCAGCAGCTTGGGGGCAAGGCGAAACACCATATATTTT
TRBJ1-5 | TRBD1 | - | TRBV6-5 | CASRPGQINQPQHF | TGTGCCAGCAGACCGGGACAGATCAATCAGCCCCAGCATTTT
TRBJ2-2 | - | - | TRBV21-1 | CASSPPGPEGTGELFF | TGTGCCAGCAGCCCACCTGGTCCTGAGGGCACCGGGGAGCTGTTTTTT
TRBJ1-2 | TRBD1 | - | TRBV5-4 | CASSKTGEDYGYTF | TGTGCCAGCAGCAAGACAGGGGAGGACTATGGCTACACCTTC
TRBJ2-5 | TRBD1 | - | TRBV30 | CAWSGKGAYQETQYF | TGTGCCTGGAGTGGGAAGGGGGCGTACCAAGAGACCCAGTACTTC
TRBJ1-2 | - | once | TRBV28 | CASSFSGNRGYTF | TGTGCCAGCAGTTTCTCAGGGAATCGTGGCTACACCTTC
TRBJ1-1 | TRBD1 | - | TRBV6-1 | CASSDMRGRLEAFF | TGTGCCAGCAGTGATATGAGGGGGCGATTGGAAGCTTTCTTT
TRBJ2-7 | - | - | TRBV10-1 | CASSESGRYEQYF | TGCGCCAGCAGTGAGTCGGGGCGGTACGAGCAGTACTTC
TRBJ2-5 | - | - | TRBV7-3 | CASSDYGTGQETQYF | TGTGCCAGCAGTGACTATGGCACGGGGCAAGAGACCCAGTACTTC
TRBJ1-5 | - | - | TRBV7-2 | CASSQQQGFDQPQHF | TGTGCCAGCAGCCAACAACAGGGCTTTGATCAGCCCCAGCATTTT
TRBJ2-7 | - | - | TRBV7-9 | CASTLGDYEQYF | TGTGCCAGCACCCTCGGGGACTACGAGCAGTACTTC
TRBJ1-5 | TRBD1 | - | TRBV6-2/TRBV6-3 | CASSWISGQGSQPQHF | TGTGCCAGCAGTTGGATCAGTGGACAGGGGTCCCAGCCCCAGCATTTT